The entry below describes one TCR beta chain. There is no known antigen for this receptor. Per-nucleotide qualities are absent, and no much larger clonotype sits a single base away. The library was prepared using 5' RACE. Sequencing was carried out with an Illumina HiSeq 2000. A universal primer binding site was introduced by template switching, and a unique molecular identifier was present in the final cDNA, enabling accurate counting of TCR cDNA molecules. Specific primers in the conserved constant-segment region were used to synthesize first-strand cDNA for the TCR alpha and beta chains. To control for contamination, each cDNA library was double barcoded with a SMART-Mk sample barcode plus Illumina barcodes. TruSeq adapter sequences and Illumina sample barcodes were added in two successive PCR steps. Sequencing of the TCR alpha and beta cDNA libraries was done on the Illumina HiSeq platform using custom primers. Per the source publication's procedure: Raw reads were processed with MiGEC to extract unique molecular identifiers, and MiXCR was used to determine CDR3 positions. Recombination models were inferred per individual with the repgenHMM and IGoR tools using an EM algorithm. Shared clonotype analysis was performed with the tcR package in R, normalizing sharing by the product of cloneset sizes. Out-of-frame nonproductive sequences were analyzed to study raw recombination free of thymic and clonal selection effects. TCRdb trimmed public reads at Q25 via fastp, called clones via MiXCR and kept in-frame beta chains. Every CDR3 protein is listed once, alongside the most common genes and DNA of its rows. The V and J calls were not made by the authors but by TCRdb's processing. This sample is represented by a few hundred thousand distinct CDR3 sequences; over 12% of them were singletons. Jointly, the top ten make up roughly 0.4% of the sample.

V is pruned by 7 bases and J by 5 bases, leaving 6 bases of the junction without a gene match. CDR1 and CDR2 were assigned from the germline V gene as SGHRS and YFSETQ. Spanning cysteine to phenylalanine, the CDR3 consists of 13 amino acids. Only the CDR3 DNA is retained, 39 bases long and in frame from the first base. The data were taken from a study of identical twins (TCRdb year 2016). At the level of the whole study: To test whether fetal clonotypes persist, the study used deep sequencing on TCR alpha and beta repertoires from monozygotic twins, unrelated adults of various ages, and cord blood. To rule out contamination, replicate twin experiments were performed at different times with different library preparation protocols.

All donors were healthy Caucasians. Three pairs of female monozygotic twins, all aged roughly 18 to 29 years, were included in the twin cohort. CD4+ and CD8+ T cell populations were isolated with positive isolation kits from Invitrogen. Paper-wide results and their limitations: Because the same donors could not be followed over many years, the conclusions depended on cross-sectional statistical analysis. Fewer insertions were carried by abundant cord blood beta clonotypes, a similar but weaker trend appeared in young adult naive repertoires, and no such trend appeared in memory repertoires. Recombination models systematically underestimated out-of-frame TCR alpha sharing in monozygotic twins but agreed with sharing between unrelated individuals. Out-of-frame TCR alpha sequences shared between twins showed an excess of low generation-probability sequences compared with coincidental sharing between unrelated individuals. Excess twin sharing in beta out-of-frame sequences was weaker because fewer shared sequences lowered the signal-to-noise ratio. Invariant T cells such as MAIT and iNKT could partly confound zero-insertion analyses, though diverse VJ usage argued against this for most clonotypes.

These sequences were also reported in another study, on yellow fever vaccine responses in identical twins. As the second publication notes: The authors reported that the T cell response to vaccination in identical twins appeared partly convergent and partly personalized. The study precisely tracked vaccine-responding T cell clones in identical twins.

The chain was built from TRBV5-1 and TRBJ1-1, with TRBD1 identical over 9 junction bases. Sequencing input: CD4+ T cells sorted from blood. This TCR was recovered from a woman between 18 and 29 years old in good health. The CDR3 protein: CASGQGLGTEAFF. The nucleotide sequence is TGCGCCAGCGGACAGGGGCTTGGGACTGAAGCTTTCTTT. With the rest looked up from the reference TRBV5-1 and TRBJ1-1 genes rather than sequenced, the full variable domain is KAGVTQTPRYLIKTRGQQVTLSCSPISGHRSVSWYQQTPGQGLQFLFEYFSETQRNKGNFPGRFSGRQFSNSRSEMNVSTLELGDSALYLCASGQGLGTEAFFGQGTRLTVV.